This T cell receptor beta chain derives from a study of T-cell memory formation after mild COVID-19. Whole-study findings and limits: Memory from before infection featured some responding clones, which suggests cross-reactive memory joined. Day 15 to 85 contractors were CD4/CD8 balanced; later expanders leaned CD4+.

Germline V lookup: CDR1 ENHRY, CDR2 SYGVKD. The CDR3 spans 13 residues. After removal of 2 bases from V and 8 bases from J, the junction contained 5 bases not matched to a gene. TCRdb re-called the 5' RACE reads through MiXCR, storing one row per CDR3 protein. This table has about 540,000 distinct CDR3 sequences, roughly 20% appearing once. This clonotype was counted only a few times. As yet, its antigen is unknown. The chain combines TRBV10-3 with TRBJ1-2, with 7 bases aligning to TRBD1. This clonotype was obtained from an adult woman who had mild COVID-19 (a few samples of this study predate the infection). Cell type and time point are not known. The source material was PBMCs or a T cell subset sorted from them (not recorded which). The chain's CDR3 is CAISENRGWGYTF. Here the CDR3 DNA reads TGTGCCATCAGTGAGAACAGGGGATGGGGCTACACCTTC.